These 23 T cell receptor beta chains share one sample of origin, sequenced in a study of technical replicates of blood from several donors. The data were produced by immunoSEQ multiplex PCR, yet TCRdb's version contains in-frame clones alone and is incomplete. The sample consists of more than 70,000 clones, 90% to 95% of them appearing once. The material sequenced was T cells isolated from PBMCs. The receptors here all came from a human donor in good health.

This chain joins TRBV6-5 and TRBJ2-1; D might be TRBD1 (6 bases). Between the trimmed V and J ends, which lost 0 bases and 8 bases, there was a span of 14 bases. This CDR3 region has 15 residues. Germline V gives CDR1 MNHEY, CDR2 SVGAGI. The CDR3 DNA is TGTGCCAGCAGTTACTCGGGTGGACAGACGTATGAGCAGTTCTTC. Translated, it gives CASSYSGGQTYEQFF.

This clone has only one observation. The chain has TRBV7-2 and TRBJ2-5, with D possibly TRBD2 on 6 matching bases. Germline values: CDR1 SGHTA, CDR2 FQGNSA. The CDR3 runs to 15 residues. Trimming took off 5 bases at V and 0 bases at J, with 13 bases between the two ends. DNA for the CDR3: TGTGCCAGCAGCCCAGCGGGTGGGGACCAAGAGACCCAGTACTTC. Translation gives CASSPAGGDQETQYF.

The chain uses TRBV11-3 and TRBJ2-7; 7 bases agree with TRBD1. This CDR3 comprises 14 residues. V lost 6 bases and J lost 2; bases outside the gene matches: 7. In germline, CDR1 is SGHNT, CDR2 YENEEA. The CDR3 protein is CASRASGQPYEQYF. In DNA, the CDR3 is TGTGCCAGCAGGGCATCGGGACAGCCCTACGAGCAGTACTTC.

The chain employs TRBV30 and TRBJ2-1; D is possibly TRBD1 (6 bases). The CDR3 consists of 15 residues. Deletions cut 3 bases from V and 7 bases from J, with 19 bases between. In germline, CDR1 is GTSNPN, CDR2 SVGIG (reference sequence). In DNA form, the CDR3 reads TGTGCCTGGAGACAACAGGGTGTCAACAGGAATGAGCAGTTCTTC. The encoded protein is CAWRQQGVNRNEQFF.

V is TRBV19 and J is TRBJ1-5, with 7 bases identical to TRBD1. V gave up 5 bases and J gave up 8 bases; unmatched junction bases: 9. The CDR3 is 14 amino acids. Germline V gene lookup returns CDR1 LNHDA and CDR2 SQIVND (reference sequence). Written as DNA, the CDR3 is TGTGCCAGTAGTGGACAGGCTGTTGTTGAGCCCCAGCATTTT. Protein product: CASSGQAVVEPQHF.

A remark on this clone: Other DNA sequences in the sample encode the same CDR3. V usage is TRBV5-1 and J usage is TRBJ2-7; D possibly corresponds to TRBD1 (6 bases). Germline CDR1 is SGHRS and CDR2 is YFSETQ. This CDR3 spans 13 amino acids. V was shortened by 5 bases and J by 1 base, with 10 bases between the two germline ends. The CDR3 sequence: CASRTGISYEQYF. In DNA, the CDR3 is TGCGCCAGCAGAACAGGGATTTCCTACGAGCAGTACTTC. The full variable domain, with the rest looked up from reference TRBV5-1 and TRBJ2-7, is KAGVTQTPRYLIKTRGQQVTLSCSPISGHRSVSWYQQTPGQGLQFLFEYFSETQRNKGNFPGRFSGRQFSNSRSEMNVSTLELGDSALYLCASRTGISYEQYFGPGTRLTVT.

In this sample, this clone turned up once. The chain has TRBV28 and TRBJ2-7, with a tentative D call TRBD2 (5 bases). V lost 2 bases to trimming and J lost 5 bases, with 31 bases between them. Germline-derived CDR1 and CDR2 are MDHEN and SYDVKM. The CDR3 loop spans 20 amino acids. The CDR3 region is CASSLGAGNTDFWFQDEQYF. The DNA for the CDR3 is TGTGCCAGCAGTTTAGGCGCTGGGAATACGGACTTTTGGTTCCAGGACGAGCAGTACTTC.

The genes are TRBV9 and TRBJ2-3, with 7 nucleotides matching TRBD1. The CDR3 covers 15 residues. CDR1 and CDR2 from the germline V gene are SGDLS and YYNGEE. The ends lost 0 bases at V and 3 bases at J; junction bases unmatched: 4. CDR3 nucleotide sequence: TGTGCCAGCAGCGTAGCTAGCAGGGGGACAGATACGCAGTATTTT. Its translation: CASSVASRGTDTQYF.

The chain combines TRBV19 with TRBJ2-5; 7 positions agree with TRBD1. CDR1 is LNHDA, CDR2 SQIVND, per germline (reference sequence). After removal of 3 bases from V and 5 bases from J, the junction contained 9 bases not matched to a gene. The CDR3 is 15 amino acids. CDR3 protein: CASSISGSRGETQYF. The CDR3 region has the DNA TGTGCCAGTAGTATTTCGGGATCCAGGGGGGAGACCCAGTACTTC.

This chain links TRBV5-1 with TRBJ1-4; 8 nucleotides match TRBD1. Germline lookup yields CDR1 SGHRS and CDR2 YFSETQ. The CDR3 covers 14 residues. Trimming took 0 bases from V and 8 from J; bases not matched to a gene: 3. The CDR3 region is CASSLGQGPEKLFF. Here the CDR3 DNA reads TGCGCCAGCAGCTTGGGACAGGGGCCGGAAAAACTGTTTTTT.

The V call is TRBV7-6, the J call TRBJ2-3, with 8 bases aligning to TRBD2. The CDR3 length is 15 residues. Germline V gene data show CDR1 as SGHVS and CDR2 as FNYEAQ. V was pared by 4 bases and J by 2 bases, with 5 bases of the junction left unmatched. The CDR3 protein is CASSSAGGLTDTQYF. The CDR3 nucleotides read TGTGCCAGCAGCTCCGCGGGGGGCCTCACAGATACGCAGTATTTT.

V usage is TRBV5-1 and J usage is TRBJ1-3; 10 bases match TRBD1. The germline V gene encodes CDR1 SGHRS and CDR2 YFSETQ. CDR3 length: 17 residues. V shed 4 bases and J 2 bases; nucleotides not matched to a gene: 9. The CDR3: CASSPDRGRTTGNTIYF. DNA of the CDR3: TGCGCCAGCAGCCCGGACAGGGGGAGGACCACTGGAAACACCATATATTTT. The full variable domain, rest sourced from reference TRBV5-1 and TRBJ1-3, is KAGVTQTPRYLIKTRGQQVTLSCSPISGHRSVSWYQQTPGQGLQFLFEYFSETQRNKGNFPGRFSGRQFSNSRSEMNVSTLELGDSALYLCASSPDRGRTTGNTIYFGEGSWLTVV.

CDR3 DNA sequence: TGTGCCAGCAGTGAATGGCAATTCACCGGGGAGCTGTTTTTT. Its protein is CASSEWQFTGELFF. The V and J genes are TRBV6-1 and TRBJ2-2, with no clear D. V lost 2 bases, J lost 4 bases, and 8 bases lay in between. Germline CDR1 reads MNHNS; CDR2 reads SASEGT. The CDR3 sequence is 14 residues long.

In its sample, this clone was seen once. The chain has TRBV13 and TRBJ2-7; 8 bases line up with TRBD2. CDR1 is PRHDT, CDR2 FYEKMQ, per germline (reference sequence). With 5 bases clipped from V and 7 bases from J, the junction kept 10 bases outside the gene matches. The CDR3 is made up of 14 amino acids. Here the CDR3 reads CASSRQTSVGEQYF. CDR3 nucleotide sequence: TGTGCCAGCAGCCGCCAGACTAGCGTGGGGGAGCAGTACTTC.

The chain employs TRBV2 and TRBJ2-7, with D maybe TRBD1 (8 bases). The V end lost 6 bases, the J end lost 2 bases, and 17 bases lay between the germline ends. The CDR3 consists of 15 residues. Germline values: CDR1 SNHLY, CDR2 FYNNEI. CDR3 residues: CASRDLQGGTYEQYF. CDR3 coding DNA: TGTGCCAGCAGAGATTTACAGGGGGGGACCTACGAGCAGTACTTC.

This chain uses TRBV10-3 with TRBJ2-1; the D is unclear. The ends were cut back, 8 bases at V and 5 bases at J, with 7 bases in the middle. CDR1 is ENHRY and CDR2 is SYGVKD in the germline V gene. This CDR3 has 11 amino acids. The CDR3 region is CAIQTHNEQFF. CDR3 sequence (DNA): TGTGCCATCCAGACTCACAATGAGCAGTTCTTC.

J is TRBJ2-7 and V is TRBV19; D is unclear. Germline values: CDR1 LNHDA, CDR2 SQIVND (reference sequence). The germline V and J ends were trimmed by 2 bases and 5 bases, with 13 bases remaining between them. There are 14 residues in the CDR3. CDR3 nucleotide sequence: TGTGCCAGTAGTATACGTCCGTCAGGCGACGAGCAGTACTTC. Amino acids: CASSIRPSGDEQYF.

The J gene is TRBJ1-1, the V gene TRBV10-2; 7 positions match TRBD1. Looked up from germline, CDR1 is WSHSY and CDR2 is SAAADI. The J segment lost 8 bases and the V segment lost 7 bases, leaving 13 bases of the junction unmatched. This CDR3 is 14 amino acids long. In DNA form, the CDR3 reads TGCGCCAGCAAGGGCCACAGGGGCGATGAGGAAGCTTTCTTT. This translates into CASKGHRGDEEAFF.

This chain connects TRBV19 to TRBJ2-7; D unresolved. Germline loops: CDR1 LNHDA, CDR2 SQIVND (reference sequence). V dropped 5 bases and J dropped 2 bases, with 10 bases sitting between them. This CDR3 comprises 13 residues. CDR3 residues: CASSYSHTYEQYF. The CDR3 DNA sequence: TGTGCCAGTAGTTATTCCCACACCTACGAGCAGTACTTC.

This clone came up once. The chain employs TRBV27 and TRBJ1-2, with D perhaps TRBD1 (5 bases). V lost 1 base and J 4 bases, leaving 16 bases between the germline ends. CDR1 is MNHEY, CDR2 SMNVEV, per germline (reference sequence). The CDR3 totals 16 residues. As DNA, the CDR3 is TGTGCCAGCAGTTTATACCCCACGAGACAGTCCTATGGCTACACCTTC. Protein: CASSLYPTRQSYGYTF.

V is TRBV5-1 and J is TRBJ2-7; TRBD1 matches 7 bases. Germline trimming cut 0 bases from V and 0 bases from J; bases unmatched to any gene: 0. CDR3 length equals 14 residues. Germline CDR1 SGHRS, CDR2 YFSETQ. The CDR3 is CASSLGQGSYEQYF. The CDR3 bases are TGCGCCAGCAGCTTGGGACAGGGCTCCTACGAGCAGTACTTC. Supplemented by reference TRBV5-1 and TRBJ2-7, the full variable domain reads KAGVTQTPRYLIKTRGQQVTLSCSPISGHRSVSWYQQTPGQGLQFLFEYFSETQRNKGNFPGRFSGRQFSNSRSEMNVSTLELGDSALYLCASSLGQGSYEQYFGPGTRLTVT.

The V and J genes are TRBV11-2 and TRBJ1-1, with D perhaps TRBD1 (6 bases). V shed 5 bases and J shed 3 bases, with 10 bases lying between them. Germline assignment: CDR1 SGHAT and CDR2 FQNNGV. CDR3 length equals 13 residues. CDR3 nucleotide sequence: TGTGCCAGCAGCCCCAGGGGCGACACTGAAGCTTTCTTT. Protein product: CASSPRGDTEAFF.

The V gene is TRBV4-1, the J gene TRBJ2-1; 11 bases agree with TRBD2. The junction had 3 bases not matched to a gene; V was cut back by 3 bases and J by 5 bases. In germline, CDR1 is MGHRA, CDR2 YSYEKL. CDR3 size: 15 residues. The CDR3, as DNA: TGCGCCAGCAGCCACTTGGGACTAGCGGACAATGAGCAGTTCTTC. It codes for CASSHLGLADNEQFF.